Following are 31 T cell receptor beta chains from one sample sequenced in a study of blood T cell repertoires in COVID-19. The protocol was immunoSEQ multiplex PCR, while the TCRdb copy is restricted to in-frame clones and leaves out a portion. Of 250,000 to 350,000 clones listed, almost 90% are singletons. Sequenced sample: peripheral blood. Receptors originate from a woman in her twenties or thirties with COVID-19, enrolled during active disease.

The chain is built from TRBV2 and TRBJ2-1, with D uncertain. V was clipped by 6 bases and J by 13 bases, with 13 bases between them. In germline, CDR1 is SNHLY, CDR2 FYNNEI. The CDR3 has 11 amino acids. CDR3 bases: TGTGCCAGCAGATTTGCGAAAATTCAGTTCTTC. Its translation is CASRFAKIQFF.

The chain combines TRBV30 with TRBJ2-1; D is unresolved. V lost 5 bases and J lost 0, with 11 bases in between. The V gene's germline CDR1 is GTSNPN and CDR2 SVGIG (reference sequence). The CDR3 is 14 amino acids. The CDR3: CAWQDASSYNEQFF. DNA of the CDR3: TGTGCCTGGCAGGATGCCAGCTCCTACAATGAGCAGTTCTTC.

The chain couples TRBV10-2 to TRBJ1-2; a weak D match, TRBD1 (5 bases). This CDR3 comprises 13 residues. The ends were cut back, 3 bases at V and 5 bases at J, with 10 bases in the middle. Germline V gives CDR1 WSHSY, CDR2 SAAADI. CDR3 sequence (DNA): TGCGCCAGCAGTGATCAGACAGCTTATGGCTACACCTTC. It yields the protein CASSDQTAYGYTF.

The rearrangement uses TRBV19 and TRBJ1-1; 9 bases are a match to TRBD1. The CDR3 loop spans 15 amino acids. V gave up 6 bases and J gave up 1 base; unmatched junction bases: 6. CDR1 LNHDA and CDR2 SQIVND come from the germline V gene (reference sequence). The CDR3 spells CASRIDRGGNTEAFF. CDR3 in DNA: TGTGCCAGTAGGATCGACAGGGGGGGGAACACTGAAGCTTTCTTT.

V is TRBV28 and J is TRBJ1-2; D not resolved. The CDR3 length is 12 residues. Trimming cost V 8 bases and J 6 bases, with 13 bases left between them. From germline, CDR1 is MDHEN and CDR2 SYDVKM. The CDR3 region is CASLKQPHGYTF. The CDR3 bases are TGTGCCAGCCTAAAACAGCCCCATGGCTACACCTTC.

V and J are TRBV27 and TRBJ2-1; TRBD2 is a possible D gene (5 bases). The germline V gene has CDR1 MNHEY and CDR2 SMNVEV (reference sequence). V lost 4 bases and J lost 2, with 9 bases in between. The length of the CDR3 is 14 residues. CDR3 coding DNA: TGTGCCAGCAGTTGGGCGGGTGCCTACAATGAGCAGTTCTTC. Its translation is CASSWAGAYNEQFF.

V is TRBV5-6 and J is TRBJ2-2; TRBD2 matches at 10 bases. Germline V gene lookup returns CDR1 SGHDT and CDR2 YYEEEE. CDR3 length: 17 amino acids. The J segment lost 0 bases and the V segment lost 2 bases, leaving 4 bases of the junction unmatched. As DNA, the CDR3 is TGTGCCAGCAGCTTTCTCGGACTAGCGGCGAACACCGGGGAGCTGTTTTTT. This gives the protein CASSFLGLAANTGELFF.

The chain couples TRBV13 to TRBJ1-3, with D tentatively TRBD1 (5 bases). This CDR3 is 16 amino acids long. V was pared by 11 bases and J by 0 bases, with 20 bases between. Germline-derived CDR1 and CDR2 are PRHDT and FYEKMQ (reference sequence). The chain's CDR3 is CASSGGLINSGNTIYF. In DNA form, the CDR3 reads TGTGCCTCCAGCGGGGGGTTAATAAACTCTGGAAACACCATATATTTT.

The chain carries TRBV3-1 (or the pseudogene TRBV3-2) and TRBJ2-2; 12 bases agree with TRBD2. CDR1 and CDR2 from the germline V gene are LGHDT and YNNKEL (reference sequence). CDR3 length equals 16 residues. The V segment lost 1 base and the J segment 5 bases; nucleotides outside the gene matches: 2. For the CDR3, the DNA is TGTGCCAGCAGCCAAGGACTAGCGGGAGAGACCGGGGAGCTGTTTTTT. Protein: CASSQGLAGETGELFF.

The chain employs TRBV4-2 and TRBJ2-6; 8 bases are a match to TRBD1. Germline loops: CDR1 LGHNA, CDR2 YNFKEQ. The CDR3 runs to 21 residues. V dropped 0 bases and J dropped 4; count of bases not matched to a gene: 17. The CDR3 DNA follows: TGTGCCAGCAGCCAAGATCCCAAGGAGGACAGGGCGGTAAAGGGGGCCAACGTCCTGACTTTC. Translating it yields CASSQDPKEDRAVKGANVLTF.

The CDR3 loop is CASSLGLGSTDTQYF. DNA of the CDR3: TGTGCCAGCAGCTTGGGGCTAGGTAGCACAGATACGCAGTATTTT. This sequence joins TRBV5-4 and TRBJ2-3; D is unclear. This CDR3 spans 15 amino acids. Germline-derived CDR1 and CDR2 are SGHNT and YYREEE (reference sequence). The germline V and J ends were trimmed by 0 bases and 0 bases, with 8 bases remaining between them.

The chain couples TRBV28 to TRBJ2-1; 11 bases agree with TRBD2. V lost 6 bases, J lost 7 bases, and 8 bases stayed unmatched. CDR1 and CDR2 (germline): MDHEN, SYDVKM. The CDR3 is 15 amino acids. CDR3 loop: CASRPLAGGGNEQFF. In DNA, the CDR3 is TGTGCCAGCAGACCCCTAGCGGGAGGCGGGAATGAGCAGTTCTTC.

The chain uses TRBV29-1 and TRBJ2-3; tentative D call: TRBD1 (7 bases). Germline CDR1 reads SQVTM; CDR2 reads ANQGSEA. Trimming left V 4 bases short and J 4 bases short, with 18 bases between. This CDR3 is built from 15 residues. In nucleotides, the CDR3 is TGCAGCGTTGCGTGGACAGGAGGGATGGCAGATACGCAGTATTTT. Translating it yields CSVAWTGGMADTQYF.

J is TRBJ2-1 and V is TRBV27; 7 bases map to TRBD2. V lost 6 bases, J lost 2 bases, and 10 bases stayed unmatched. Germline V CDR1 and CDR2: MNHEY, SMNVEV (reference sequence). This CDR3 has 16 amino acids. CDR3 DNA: TGTGCCAGCAGCCCCCGGGGGGAGGTGGCCTACAATGAGCAGTTCTTC. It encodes CASSPRGEVAYNEQFF.

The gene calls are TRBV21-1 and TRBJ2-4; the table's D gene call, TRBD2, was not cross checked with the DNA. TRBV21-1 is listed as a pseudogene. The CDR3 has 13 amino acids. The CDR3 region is CAGMGRLAGVQYF. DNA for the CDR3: TGTGCCGGGATGGGCCGACTAGCGGGAGTTCAGTACTTC.

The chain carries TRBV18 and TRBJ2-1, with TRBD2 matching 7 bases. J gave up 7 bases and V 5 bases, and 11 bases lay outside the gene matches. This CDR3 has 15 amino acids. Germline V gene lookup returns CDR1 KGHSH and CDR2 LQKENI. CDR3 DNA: TGTGCCAGCTCAGGCGGGAGTGTATTGGGGAATGAGCAGTTCTTC. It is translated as CASSGGSVLGNEQFF.

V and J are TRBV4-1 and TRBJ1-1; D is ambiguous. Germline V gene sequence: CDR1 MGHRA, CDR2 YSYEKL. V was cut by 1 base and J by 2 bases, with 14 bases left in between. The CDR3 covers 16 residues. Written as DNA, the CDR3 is TGCGCCAGCAGCCAAGGACAAGGACTGAGAAACACTGAAGCTTTCTTT. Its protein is CASSQGQGLRNTEAFF.

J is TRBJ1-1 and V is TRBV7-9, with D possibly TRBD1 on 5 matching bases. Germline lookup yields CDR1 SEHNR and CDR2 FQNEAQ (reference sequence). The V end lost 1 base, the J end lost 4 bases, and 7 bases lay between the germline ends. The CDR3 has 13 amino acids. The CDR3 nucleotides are TGTGCCAGCAGCTTAGACAGGATCACTGAAGCTTTCTTT. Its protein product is CASSLDRITEAFF.

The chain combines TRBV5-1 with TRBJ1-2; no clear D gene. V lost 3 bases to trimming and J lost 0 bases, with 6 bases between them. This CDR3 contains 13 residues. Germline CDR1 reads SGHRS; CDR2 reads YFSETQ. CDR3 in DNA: TGCGCCAGCAGCTCCAACACTAACTATGGCTACACCTTC. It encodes CASSSNTNYGYTF.

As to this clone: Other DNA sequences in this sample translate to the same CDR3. CDR3 DNA: TGTGCCAGCAGAACAGGGGTTGAGCAGTACTTC. Amino acids: CASRTGVEQYF. The chain employs TRBV2 and TRBJ2-7, with TRBD1 matching over 7 bases. Germline loops: CDR1 SNHLY, CDR2 FYNNEI. Trimming took 6 bases from V and 7 from J; bases not matched to a gene: 3. This CDR3 spans 11 amino acids. The variable domain in full, with the rest retrieved from reference TRBV2 and TRBJ2-7, is EPEVTQTPSHQVTQMGQEVILRCVPISNHLYFYWYRQILGQKVEFLVSFYNNEISEKSEIFDDQFSVERPDGSNFTLKIRSTKLEDSAMYFCASRTGVEQYFGPGTRLTVT.

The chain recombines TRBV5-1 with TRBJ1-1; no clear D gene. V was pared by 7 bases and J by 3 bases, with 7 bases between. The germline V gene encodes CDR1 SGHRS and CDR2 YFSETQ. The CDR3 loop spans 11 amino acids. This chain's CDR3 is CASCSDTEAFF. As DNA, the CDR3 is TGCGCCAGCTGCTCCGACACTGAAGCTTTCTTT.

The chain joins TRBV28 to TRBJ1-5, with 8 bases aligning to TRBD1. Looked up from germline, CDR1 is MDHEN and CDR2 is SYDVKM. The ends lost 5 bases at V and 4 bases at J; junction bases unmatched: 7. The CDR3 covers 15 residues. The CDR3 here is CASSPRDRPNQPQHF. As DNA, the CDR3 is TGTGCCAGCAGTCCCCGGGACAGGCCGAATCAGCCCCAGCATTTT.

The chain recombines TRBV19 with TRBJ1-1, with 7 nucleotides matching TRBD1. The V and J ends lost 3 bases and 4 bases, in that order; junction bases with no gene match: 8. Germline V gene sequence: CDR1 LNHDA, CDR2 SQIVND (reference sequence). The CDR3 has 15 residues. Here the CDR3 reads CASSIGSRGITEAFF. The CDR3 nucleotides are TGTGCCAGTAGTATCGGGAGCAGGGGGATCACTGAAGCTTTCTTT.

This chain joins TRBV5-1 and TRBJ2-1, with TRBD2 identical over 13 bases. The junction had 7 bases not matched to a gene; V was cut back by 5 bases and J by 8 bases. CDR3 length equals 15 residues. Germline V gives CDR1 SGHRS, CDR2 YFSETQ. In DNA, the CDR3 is TGCGCCAGCAGACTGGGACTAGCGGGACAATATGAGCAGTTCTTC. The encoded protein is CASRLGLAGQYEQFF.

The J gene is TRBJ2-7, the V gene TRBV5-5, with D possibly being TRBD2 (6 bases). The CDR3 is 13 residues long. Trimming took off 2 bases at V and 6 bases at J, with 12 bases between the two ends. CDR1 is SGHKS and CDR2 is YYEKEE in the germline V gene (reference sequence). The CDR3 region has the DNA TGTGCCAGCAGCTTCGGGGGTTATGGCGAGCAGTACTTC. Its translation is CASSFGGYGEQYF.

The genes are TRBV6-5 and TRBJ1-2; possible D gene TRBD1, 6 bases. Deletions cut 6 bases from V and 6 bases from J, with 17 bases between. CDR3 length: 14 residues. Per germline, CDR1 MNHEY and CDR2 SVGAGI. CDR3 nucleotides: TGTGCCAGCAGCCCAACGGGGGGGCGGGATGGCTACACCTTC. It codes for CASSPTGGRDGYTF.

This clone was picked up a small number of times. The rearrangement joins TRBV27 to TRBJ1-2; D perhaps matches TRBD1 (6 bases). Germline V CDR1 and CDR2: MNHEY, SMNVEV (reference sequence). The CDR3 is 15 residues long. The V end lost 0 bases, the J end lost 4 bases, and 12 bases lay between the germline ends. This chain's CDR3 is CASSLSRGSTYGYTF. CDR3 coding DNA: TGTGCCAGCAGTTTATCAAGGGGGAGTACCTATGGCTACACCTTC.

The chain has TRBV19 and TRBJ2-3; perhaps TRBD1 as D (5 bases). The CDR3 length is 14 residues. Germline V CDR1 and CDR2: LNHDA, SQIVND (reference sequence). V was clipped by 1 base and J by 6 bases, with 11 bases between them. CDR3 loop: CASSIGQRLDTQYF. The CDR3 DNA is TGTGCCAGTAGTATAGGACAGAGGTTGGATACGCAGTATTTT.

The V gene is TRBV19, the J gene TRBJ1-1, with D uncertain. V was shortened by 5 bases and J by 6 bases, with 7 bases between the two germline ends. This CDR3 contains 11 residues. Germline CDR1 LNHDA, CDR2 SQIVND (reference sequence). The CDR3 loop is CASSYRAEAFF. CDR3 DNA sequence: TGTGCCAGTAGTTACCGGGCTGAAGCTTTCTTT.

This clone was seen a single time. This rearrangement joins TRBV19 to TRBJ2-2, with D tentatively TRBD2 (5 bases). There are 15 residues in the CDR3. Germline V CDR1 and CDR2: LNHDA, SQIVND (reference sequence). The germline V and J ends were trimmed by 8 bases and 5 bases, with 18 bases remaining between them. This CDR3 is CASYRRWDGTGELFF. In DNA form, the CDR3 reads TGTGCCAGTTATAGGAGGTGGGATGGAACCGGGGAGCTGTTTTTT.

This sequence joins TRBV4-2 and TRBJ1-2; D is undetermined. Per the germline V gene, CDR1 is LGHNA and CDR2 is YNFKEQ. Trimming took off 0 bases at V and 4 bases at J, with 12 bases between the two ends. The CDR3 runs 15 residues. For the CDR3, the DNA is TGTGCCAGCAGCCAAGAATATACAGCCTCCTATGGCTACACCTTC. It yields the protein CASSQEYTASYGYTF.